The 9 T cell receptor beta chains listed next were all sequenced from one sample in a study of cytomegalovirus exposure and HLA in healthy donors. Use of 60 Vbeta and 13 Jbeta primers characterized the PCR. Sequencing was performed with immunoSEQ multiplex PCR; in TCRdb, only in-frame clones are kept and a portion is missing. The profile shows under 200,000 clones, 68% of them singletons. The sequencing input was PBMCs. These TCRs come from a woman under 30 in good health and CMV-seropositive.

V gene TRBV6-1 combines with J gene TRBJ1-2, with D uncertain. The V end was cut by 7 bases, the J end by 0 bases, with 12 bases between. Germline V gene lookup returns CDR1 MNHNS and CDR2 SASEGT. This CDR3 is built from 14 residues. CDR3 in DNA: TGTGCCAGCATTGGAGATACCCCTAACTATGGCTACACCTTC. It specifies CASIGDTPNYGYTF.

The V and J genes are TRBV27 and TRBJ2-7; D possibly corresponds to TRBD1 (6 bases). The germline V gene encodes CDR1 MNHEY and CDR2 SMNVEV (reference sequence). This CDR3 has 14 residues. The V end was cut by 2 bases, the J end by 2 bases, with 10 bases between. CDR3 sequence: CASSLRGGTYEQYF. In nucleotides, the CDR3 is TGTGCCAGCAGTTTACGAGGGGGTACCTACGAGCAGTACTTC.

The J gene is TRBJ2-3, the V gene TRBV7-9; 11 nucleotides match TRBD2. The CDR3 totals 17 residues. The V and J ends lost 0 bases and 2 bases, in that order; junction bases with no gene match: 4. In germline, CDR1 is SEHNR, CDR2 FQNEAQ (reference sequence). CDR3 nucleotide sequence: TGTGCCAGCAGCTTAGCACTAGCGGGAGTTATCACAGATACGCAGTATTTT. The encoded protein is CASSLALAGVITDTQYF.

This clone has a handful of counts. The V and J genes are TRBV5-1 and TRBJ2-5; 7 bases are shared with TRBD1. The CDR3 is 12 residues long. In germline, CDR1 is SGHRS, CDR2 YFSETQ. After removal of 5 bases from V and 8 bases from J, the junction contained 6 bases not matched to a gene. The CDR3 DNA is TGCGCCAGCAGACAGGGGAAGAGAACCCAGTACTTC. It translates to CASRQGKRTQYF.

The chain combines TRBV19 with TRBJ2-7; D is possibly TRBD1 (6 bases). The CDR3 extends over 14 amino acids. Germline lookup yields CDR1 LNHDA and CDR2 SQIVND (reference sequence). V was trimmed by 7 bases and J by 2 bases, leaving 15 bases between them. The CDR3 protein is CASTTAGDPYEQYF. The CDR3 DNA sequence: TGTGCCAGTACCACAGCAGGGGACCCCTACGAGCAGTACTTC.

The chain has TRBV5-8 and TRBJ1-2; 7 positions match TRBD1. CDR1 is SGHTS, CDR2 YDEGEE, per germline. The CDR3 length is 14 residues. After removal of 4 bases from V and 4 bases from J, the junction contained 7 bases not matched to a gene. CDR3 sequence: CASSPGTVTYGYTF. CDR3 nucleotides: TGTGCCAGCAGCCCCGGGACAGTCACCTATGGCTACACCTTC. Full variable domain (remainder filled in from reference TRBV5-8 and TRBJ1-2): EAGVTQSPTHLIKTRGQQATLRCSPISGHTSVYWYQQALGLGLQFLLWYDEGEERNRGNFPPRFSGRQFPNYSSELNVNALELEDSALYLCASSPGTVTYGYTFGSGTRLTVV.

V gene TRBV4-1 combines with J gene TRBJ2-5; 10 bases fit TRBD2. The J call may be in error: the DNA end matches TRBJ2-7 better. Germline CDR1 MGHRA, CDR2 YSYEKL. CDR3 length: 16 amino acids. CDR3 residues: CASSQVLGLADYEQYF. CDR3 DNA sequence: TGCGCCAGCAGCCAAGTCCTCGGACTAGCGGATTACGAGCAGTACTTC.

The table lists this clone with a count of one. The chain combines TRBV4-1 with TRBJ1-4; 8 bases align to TRBD1. Germline values: CDR1 MGHRA, CDR2 YSYEKL. With 2 bases clipped from V and 10 bases from J, the junction kept 9 bases outside the gene matches. CDR3 size: 15 residues. The CDR3 reads CASSQIRDRPRKLFF. In DNA, the CDR3 is TGCGCCAGCAGCCAAATCCGGGACAGGCCCCGAAAACTGTTTTTT.

This clone was seen more than once but under ten times. The CDR3 region has the DNA TGTGCCAGCAGCTTACTTGGGGGAGGTGAAAAACTGTTTTTT. This encodes CASSLLGGGEKLFF. The chain recombines TRBV7-9 with TRBJ1-4; TRBD1 might be the D (5 bases). Germline CDR1 SEHNR, CDR2 FQNEAQ (reference sequence). The V gene lost 2 bases and the J gene lost 7 bases, with 11 bases spanning the gap. CDR3 size: 14 residues. Full variable domain (remainder filled in from reference TRBV7-9 and TRBJ1-4): DTGVSQNPRHKITKRGQNVTFRCDPISEHNRLYWYRQTLGQGPEFLTYFQNEAQLEKSRLLSDRFSAERPKGSFSTLEIQRTEQGDSAMYLCASSLLGGGEKLFFGSGTQLSVL.